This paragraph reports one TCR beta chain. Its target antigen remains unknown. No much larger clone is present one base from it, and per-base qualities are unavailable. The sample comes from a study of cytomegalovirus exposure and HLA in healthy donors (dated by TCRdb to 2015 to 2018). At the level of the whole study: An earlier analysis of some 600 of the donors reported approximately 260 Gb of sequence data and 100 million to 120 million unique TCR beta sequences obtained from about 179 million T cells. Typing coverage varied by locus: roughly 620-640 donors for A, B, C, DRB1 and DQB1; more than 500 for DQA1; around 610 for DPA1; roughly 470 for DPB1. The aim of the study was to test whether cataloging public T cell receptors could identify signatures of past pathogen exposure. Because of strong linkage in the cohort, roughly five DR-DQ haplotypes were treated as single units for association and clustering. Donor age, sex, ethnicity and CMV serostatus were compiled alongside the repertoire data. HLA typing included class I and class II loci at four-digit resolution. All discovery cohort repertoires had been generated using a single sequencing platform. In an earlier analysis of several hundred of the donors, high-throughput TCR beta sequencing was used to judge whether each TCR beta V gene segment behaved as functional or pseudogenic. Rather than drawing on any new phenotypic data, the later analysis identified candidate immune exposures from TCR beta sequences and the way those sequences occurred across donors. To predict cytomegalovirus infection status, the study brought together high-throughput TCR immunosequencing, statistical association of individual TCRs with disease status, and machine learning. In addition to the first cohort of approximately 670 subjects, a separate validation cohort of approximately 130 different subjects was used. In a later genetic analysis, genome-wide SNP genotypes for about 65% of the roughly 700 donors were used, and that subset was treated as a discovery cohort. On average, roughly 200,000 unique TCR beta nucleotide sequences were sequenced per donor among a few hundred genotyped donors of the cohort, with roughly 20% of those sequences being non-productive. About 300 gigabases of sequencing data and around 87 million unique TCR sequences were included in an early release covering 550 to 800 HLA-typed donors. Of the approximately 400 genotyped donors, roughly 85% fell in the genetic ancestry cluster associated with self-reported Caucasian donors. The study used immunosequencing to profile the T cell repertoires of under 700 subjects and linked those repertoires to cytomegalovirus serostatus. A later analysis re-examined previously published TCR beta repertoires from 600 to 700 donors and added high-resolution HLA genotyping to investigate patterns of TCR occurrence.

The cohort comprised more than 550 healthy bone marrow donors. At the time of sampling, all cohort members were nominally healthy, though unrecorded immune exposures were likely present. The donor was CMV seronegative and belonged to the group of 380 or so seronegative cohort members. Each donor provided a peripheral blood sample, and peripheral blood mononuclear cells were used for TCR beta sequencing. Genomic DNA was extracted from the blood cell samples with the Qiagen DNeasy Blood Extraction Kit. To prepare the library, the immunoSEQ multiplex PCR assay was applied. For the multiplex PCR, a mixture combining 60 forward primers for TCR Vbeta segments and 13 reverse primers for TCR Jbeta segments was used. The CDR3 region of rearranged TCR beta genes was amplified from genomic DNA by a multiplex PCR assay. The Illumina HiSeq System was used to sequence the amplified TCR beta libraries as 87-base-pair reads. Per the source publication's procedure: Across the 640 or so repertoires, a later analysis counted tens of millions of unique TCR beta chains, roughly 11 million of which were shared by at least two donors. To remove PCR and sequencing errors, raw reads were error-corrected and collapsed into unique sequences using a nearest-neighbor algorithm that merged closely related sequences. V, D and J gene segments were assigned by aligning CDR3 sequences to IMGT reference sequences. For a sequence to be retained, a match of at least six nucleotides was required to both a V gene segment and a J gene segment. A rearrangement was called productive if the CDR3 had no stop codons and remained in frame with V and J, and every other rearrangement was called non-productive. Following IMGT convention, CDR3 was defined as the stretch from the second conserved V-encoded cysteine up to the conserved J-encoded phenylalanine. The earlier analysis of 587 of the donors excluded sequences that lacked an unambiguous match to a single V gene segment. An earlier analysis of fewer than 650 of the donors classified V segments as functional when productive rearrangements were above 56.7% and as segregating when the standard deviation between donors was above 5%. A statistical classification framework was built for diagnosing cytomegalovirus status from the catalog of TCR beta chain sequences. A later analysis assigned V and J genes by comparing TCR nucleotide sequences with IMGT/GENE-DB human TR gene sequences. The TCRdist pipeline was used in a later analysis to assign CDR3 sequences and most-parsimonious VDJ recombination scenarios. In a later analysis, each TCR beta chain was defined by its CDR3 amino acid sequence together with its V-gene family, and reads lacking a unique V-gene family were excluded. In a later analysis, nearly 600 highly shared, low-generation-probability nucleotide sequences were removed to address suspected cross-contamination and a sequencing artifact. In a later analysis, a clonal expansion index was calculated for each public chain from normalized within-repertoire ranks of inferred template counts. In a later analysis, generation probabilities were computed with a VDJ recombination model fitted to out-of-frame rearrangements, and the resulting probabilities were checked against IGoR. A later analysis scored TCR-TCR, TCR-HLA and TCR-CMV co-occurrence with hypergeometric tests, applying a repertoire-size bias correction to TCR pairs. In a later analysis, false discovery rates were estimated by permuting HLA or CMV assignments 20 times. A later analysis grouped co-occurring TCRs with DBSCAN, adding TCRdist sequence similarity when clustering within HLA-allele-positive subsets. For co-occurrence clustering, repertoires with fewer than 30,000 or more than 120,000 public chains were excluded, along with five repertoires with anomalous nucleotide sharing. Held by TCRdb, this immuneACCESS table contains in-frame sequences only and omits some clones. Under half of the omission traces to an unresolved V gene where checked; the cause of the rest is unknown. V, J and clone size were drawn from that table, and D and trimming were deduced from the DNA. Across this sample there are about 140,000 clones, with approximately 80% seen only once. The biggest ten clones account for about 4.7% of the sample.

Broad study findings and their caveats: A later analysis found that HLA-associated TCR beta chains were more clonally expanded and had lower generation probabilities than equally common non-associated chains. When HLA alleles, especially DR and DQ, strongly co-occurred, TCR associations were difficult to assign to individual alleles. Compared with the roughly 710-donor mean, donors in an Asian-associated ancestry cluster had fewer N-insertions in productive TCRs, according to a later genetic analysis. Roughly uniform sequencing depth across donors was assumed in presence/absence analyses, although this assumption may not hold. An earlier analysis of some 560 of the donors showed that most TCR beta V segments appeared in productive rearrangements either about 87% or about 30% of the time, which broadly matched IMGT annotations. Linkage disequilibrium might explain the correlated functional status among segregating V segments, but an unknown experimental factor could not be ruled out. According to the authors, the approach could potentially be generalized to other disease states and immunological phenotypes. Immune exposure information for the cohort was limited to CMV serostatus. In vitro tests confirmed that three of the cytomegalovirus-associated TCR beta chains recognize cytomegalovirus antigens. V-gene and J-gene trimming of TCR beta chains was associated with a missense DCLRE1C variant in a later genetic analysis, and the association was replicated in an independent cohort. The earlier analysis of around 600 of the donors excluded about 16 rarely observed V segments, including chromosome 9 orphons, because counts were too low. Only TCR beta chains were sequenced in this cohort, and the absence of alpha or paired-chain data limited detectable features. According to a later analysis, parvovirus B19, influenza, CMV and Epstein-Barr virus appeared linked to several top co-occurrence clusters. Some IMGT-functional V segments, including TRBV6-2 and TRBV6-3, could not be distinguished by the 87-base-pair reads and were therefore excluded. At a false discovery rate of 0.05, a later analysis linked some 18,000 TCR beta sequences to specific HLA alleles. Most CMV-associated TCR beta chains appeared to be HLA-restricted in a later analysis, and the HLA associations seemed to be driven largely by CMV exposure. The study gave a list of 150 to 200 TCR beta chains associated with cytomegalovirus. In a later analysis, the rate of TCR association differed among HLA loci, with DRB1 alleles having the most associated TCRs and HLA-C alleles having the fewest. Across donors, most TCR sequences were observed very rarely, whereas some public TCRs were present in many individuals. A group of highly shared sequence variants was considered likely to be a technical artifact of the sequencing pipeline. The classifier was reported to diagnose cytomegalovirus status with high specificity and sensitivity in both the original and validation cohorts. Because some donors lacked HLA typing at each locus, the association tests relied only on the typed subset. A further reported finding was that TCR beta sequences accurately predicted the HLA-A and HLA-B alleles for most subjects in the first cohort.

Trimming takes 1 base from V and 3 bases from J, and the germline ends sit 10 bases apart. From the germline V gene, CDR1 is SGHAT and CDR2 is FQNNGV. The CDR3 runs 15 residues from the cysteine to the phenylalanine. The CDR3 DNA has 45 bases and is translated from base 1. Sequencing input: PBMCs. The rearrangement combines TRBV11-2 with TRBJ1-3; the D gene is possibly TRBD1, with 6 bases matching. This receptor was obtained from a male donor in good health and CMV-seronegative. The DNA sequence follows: TGTGCCAGCAGCTTAGGGCCGGACAGTGGAAACACCATATATTTT. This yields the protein CASSLGPDSGNTIYF. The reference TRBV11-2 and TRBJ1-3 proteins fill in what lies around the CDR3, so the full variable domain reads EAGVAQSPRYKIIEKRQSVAFWCNPISGHATLYWYQQILGQGPKLLIQFQNNGVVDDSQLPKDRFSAERLKGVDSTLKIQPAKLEDSAVYLCASSLGPDSGNTIYFGEGSWLTVV.